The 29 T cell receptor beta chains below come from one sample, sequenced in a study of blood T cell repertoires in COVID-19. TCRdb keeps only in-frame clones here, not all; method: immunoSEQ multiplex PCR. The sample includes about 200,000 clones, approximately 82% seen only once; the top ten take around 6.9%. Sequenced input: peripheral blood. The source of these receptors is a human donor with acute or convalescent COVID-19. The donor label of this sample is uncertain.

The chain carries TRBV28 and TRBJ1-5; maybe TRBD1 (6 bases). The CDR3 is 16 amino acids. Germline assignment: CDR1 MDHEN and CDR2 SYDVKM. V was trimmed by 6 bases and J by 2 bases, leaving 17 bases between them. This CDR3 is CASSRDTGGGNQPQHF. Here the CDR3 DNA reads TGTGCCAGCAGCCGGGACACGGGTGGGGGCAATCAGCCCCAGCATTTT.

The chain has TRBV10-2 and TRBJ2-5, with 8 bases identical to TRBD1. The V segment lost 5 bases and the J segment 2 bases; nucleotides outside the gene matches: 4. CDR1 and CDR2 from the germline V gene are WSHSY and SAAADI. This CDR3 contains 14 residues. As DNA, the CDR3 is TGCGCCAGCAGTATACAGGGGGGACAAGAGACCCAGTACTTC. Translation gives CASSIQGGQETQYF.

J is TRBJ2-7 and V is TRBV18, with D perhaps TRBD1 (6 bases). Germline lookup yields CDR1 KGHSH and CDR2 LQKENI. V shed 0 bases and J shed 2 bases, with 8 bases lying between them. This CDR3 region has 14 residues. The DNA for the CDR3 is TGTGCCAGCTCACCACCGACAGGAACCTACGAGCAGTACTTC. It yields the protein CASSPPTGTYEQYF.

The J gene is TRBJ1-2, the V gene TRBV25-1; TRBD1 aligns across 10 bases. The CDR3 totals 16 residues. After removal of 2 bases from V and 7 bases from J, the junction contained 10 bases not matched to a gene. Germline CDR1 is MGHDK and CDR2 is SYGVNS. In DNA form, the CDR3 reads TGTGCCAGCAGTGAAGTGACAGGGGGCGACAACGGTGGCTACACCTTC. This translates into CASSEVTGGDNGGYTF.

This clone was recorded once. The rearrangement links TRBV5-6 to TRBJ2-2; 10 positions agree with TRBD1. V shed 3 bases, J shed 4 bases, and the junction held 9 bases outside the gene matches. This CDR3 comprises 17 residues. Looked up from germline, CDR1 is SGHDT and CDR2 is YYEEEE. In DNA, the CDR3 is TGTGCCAGCAGCTCGGCGGGACAGGGGAGGCGCACCGGGGAGCTGTTTTTT. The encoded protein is CASSSAGQGRRTGELFF.

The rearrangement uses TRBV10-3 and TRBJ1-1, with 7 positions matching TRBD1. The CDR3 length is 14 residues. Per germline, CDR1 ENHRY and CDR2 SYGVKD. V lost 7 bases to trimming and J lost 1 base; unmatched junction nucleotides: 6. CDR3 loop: CAINQDRRNTEAFF. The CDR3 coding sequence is TGTGCCATCAACCAGGACAGGAGGAACACTGAAGCTTTCTTT.

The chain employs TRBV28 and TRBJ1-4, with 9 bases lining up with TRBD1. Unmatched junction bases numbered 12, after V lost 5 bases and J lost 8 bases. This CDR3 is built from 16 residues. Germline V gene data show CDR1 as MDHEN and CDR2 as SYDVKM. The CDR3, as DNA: TGTGCCAGCAGTCCCCCGGGACAGGGAAGGGGGGAAAAACTGTTTTTT. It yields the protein CASSPPGQGRGEKLFF.

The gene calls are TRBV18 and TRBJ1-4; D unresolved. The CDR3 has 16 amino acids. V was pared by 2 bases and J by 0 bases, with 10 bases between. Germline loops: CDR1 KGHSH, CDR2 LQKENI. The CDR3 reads CASSPSLTATNEKLFF. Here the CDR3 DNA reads TGTGCCAGCTCACCATCGCTTACTGCAACTAATGAAAAACTGTTTTTT.

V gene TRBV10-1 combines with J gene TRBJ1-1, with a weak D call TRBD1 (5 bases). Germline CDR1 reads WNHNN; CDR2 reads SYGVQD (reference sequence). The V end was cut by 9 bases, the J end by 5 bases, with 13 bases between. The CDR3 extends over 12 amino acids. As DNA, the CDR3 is TGCGCCAGGGGGGGGTGCCGGACTGAAGCTTTCTTT. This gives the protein CARGGCRTEAFF.

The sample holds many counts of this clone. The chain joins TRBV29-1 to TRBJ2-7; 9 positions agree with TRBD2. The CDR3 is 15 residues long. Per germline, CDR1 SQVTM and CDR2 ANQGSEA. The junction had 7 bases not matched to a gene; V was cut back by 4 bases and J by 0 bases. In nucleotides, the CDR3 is TGCAGCGTTGCGGCTAGCGGGGTGAGCTCCTACGAGCAGTACTTC. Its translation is CSVAASGVSSYEQYF.

The CDR3 here is CASSQESGSETQYF. As DNA, the CDR3 is TGTGCCAGCAGCCAAGAGTCCGGGTCAGAGACCCAGTACTTC. This rearrangement joins TRBV3-1 (or the pseudogene TRBV3-2) to TRBJ2-5; no definite D call. Germline lookup yields CDR1 LGHDT and CDR2 YNNKEL (reference sequence). The length of the CDR3 is 14 residues. Trimming took 0 bases from V and 4 from J, leaving 9 bases between them.

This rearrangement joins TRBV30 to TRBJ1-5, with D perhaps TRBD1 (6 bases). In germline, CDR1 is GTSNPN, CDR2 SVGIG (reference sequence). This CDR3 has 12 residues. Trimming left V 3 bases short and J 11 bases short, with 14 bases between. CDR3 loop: CAWSEGRGSQHF. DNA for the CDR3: TGTGCCTGGAGCGAAGGGAGGGGGTCCCAGCATTTT.

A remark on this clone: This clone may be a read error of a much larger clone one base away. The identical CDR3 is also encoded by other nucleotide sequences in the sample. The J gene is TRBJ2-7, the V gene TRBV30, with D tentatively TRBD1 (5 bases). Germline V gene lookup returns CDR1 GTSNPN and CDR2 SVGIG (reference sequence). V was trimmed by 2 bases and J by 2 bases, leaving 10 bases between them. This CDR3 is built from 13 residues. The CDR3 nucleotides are TGTGCCTGGAGTATTCAGGGTCCCTACGAGCAGTACTTC. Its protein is CAWSIQGPYEQYF.

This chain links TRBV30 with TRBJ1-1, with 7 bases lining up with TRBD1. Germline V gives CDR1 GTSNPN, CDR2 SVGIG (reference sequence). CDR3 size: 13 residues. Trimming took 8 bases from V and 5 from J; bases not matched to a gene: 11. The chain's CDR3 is CAGGMSGGTEAFF. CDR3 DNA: TGTGCCGGGGGAATGTCAGGGGGGACTGAAGCTTTCTTT.

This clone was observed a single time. DNA for the CDR3: TGTGCCAGCAGCTGGGACAGGGCGAATGAGCAGTTCTTC. It encodes CASSWDRANEQFF. This chain joins TRBV7-3 and TRBJ2-1; 9 bases line up with TRBD1. Germline lookup yields CDR1 SGHTA and CDR2 FQGTGA. V trimming: 4 bases; J trimming: 7 bases; junction bases outside the gene matches: 2. CDR3 size: 13 residues.

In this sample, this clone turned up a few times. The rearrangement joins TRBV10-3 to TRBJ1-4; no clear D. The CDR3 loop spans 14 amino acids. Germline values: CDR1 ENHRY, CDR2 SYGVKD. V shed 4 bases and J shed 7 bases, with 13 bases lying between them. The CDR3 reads CAISVTPGGEKLFF. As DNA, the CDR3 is TGTGCCATCAGTGTGACCCCGGGAGGTGAAAAACTGTTTTTT.

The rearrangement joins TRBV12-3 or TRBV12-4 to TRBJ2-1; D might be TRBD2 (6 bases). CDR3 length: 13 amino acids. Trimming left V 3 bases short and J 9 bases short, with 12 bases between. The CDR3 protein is CASSFDGEVEQFF. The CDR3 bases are TGTGCCAGCAGTTTTGACGGGGAGGTTGAGCAGTTCTTC.

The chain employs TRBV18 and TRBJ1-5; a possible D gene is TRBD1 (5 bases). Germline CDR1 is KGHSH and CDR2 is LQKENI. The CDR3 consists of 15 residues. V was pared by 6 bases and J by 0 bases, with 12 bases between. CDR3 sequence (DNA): TGTGCCAGCTCCCTCCAGCAGGGTAGCAATCAGCCCCAGCATTTT. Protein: CASSLQQGSNQPQHF.

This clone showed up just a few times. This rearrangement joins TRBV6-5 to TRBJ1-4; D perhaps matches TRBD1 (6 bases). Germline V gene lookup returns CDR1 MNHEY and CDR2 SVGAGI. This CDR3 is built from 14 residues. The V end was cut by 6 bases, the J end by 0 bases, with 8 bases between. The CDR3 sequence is CASSDRSTNEKLFF. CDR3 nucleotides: TGTGCCAGCAGCGACAGGTCAACTAATGAAAAACTGTTTTTT.

The CDR3, as DNA: TGTGCCAGCAAGGAACAGGCAAACACCGGGGAGCTGTTTTTT. This translates into CASKEQANTGELFF. The rearrangement links TRBV6-5 to TRBJ2-2; D may be TRBD1 (5 bases). Germline-derived CDR1 and CDR2 are MNHEY and SVGAGI. Trimming stripped 7 bases from V and 2 bases from J, with 11 bases between. The CDR3 length is 14 residues.

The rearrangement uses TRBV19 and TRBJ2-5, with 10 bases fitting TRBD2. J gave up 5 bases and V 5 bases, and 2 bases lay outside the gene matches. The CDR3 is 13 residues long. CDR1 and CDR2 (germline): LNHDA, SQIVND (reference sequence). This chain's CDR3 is CASSSTSGETQYF. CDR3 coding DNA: TGTGCCAGTAGTTCGACTAGCGGGGAGACCCAGTACTTC.

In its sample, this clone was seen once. DNA for the CDR3: TGTGCCAGCAGTGAGACAGGGGTCGAAAAACTGTTTTTT. Its translation is CASSETGVEKLFF. This chain uses TRBV2 with TRBJ1-4, with 8 bases that match TRBD1. The CDR3 length is 13 residues. Germline V CDR1 and CDR2: SNHLY, FYNNEI. V lost 3 bases, J lost 8 bases, and 2 bases stayed unmatched.

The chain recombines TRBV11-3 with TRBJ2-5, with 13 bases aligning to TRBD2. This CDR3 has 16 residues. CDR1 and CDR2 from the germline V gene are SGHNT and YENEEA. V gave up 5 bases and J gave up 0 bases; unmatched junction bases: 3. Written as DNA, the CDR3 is TGTGCCAGCAGCCCGGGGACTAGCGGGAACCAAGAGACCCAGTACTTC. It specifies CASSPGTSGNQETQYF.

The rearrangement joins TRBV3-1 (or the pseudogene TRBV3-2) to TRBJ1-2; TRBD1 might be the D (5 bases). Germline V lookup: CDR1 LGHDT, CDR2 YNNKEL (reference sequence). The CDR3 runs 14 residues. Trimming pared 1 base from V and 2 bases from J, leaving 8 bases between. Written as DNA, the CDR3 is TGTGCCAGCAGCCAAGTCGCAGGGAACTATGGCTACACCTTC. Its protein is CASSQVAGNYGYTF.

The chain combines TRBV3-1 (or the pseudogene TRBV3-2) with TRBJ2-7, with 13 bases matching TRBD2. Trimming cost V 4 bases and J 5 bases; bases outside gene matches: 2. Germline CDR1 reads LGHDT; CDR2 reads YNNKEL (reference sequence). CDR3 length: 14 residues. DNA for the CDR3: TGTGCCAGCAGCCGCGGACTAGCGGGAGACGAGCAGTACTTC. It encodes CASSRGLAGDEQYF.

CDR3 in amino acids: CASSPRTGTNEKLFF. CDR3 nucleotides: TGTGCCAGCAGCCCCCGGACAGGGACTAATGAAAAACTGTTTTTT. The chain employs TRBV3-1 (or the pseudogene TRBV3-2) and TRBJ1-4; 8 nucleotides match TRBD1. The CDR3 contains 15 residues. The junction had 3 bases not matched to a gene; V was cut back by 4 bases and J by 2 bases. The germline V gene has CDR1 LGHDT and CDR2 YNNKEL (reference sequence).

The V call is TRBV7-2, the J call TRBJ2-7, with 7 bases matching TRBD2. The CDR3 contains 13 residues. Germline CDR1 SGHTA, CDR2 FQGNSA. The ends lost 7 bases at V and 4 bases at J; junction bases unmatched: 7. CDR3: CASKDSGQYEQYF. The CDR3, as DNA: TGTGCCAGCAAGGATAGCGGGCAATACGAGCAGTACTTC.

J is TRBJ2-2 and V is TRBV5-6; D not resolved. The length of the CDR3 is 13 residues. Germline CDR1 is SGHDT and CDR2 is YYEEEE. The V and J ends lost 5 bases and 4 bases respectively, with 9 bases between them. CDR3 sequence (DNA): TGTGCCAGCAGGGTCACCAGCACCGGGGAGCTGTTTTTT. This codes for CASRVTSTGELFF.

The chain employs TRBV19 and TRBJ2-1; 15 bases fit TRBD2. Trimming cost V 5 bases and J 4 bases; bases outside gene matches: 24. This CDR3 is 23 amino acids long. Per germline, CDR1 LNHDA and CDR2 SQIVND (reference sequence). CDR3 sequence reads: CASSGLTGGGTSGRPRGYNEQFF. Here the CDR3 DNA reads TGTGCCAGTAGTGGGTTGACAGGGGGCGGGACTAGCGGGAGGCCCCGGGGATACAATGAGCAGTTCTTC.